The 13 T cell receptor beta chains in this list originate from one sample, sequenced in a study of blood T cells in healthy people across ages. Then a second PCR, running about 6 to 11 cycles, was carried out with a sample-barcoded 5' primer and a J-beta primer mix. TCRdb analysed the 5' RACE reads with MiXCR anew, one entry per CDR3 protein. The sample holds 1.5 million to 2 million distinct CDR3 sequences; under 30% are singletons and the top ten take 6.5% to 8.5%. Sample: blood. The receptors derive from a woman in her 30s in good health.

Notes on this clonotype: At one of its ends the junction is not consistent with the germline gene, which may arise from a read error. The CDR3 nucleotides are TGTGCCAGCAGATACAAGGGGGCAGACGACTCTGGAAACACCGTATATTTT. Residues: CASRYKGADDSGNTVYF. The J gene is TRBJ1-3, the V gene TRBV7-9, with 7 bases that match TRBD1. The CDR3 runs to 17 residues. From germline, CDR1 is SEHNR and CDR2 FQNEAQ (reference sequence).

The rearrangement uses TRBV12-3 or TRBV12-4 and TRBJ1-2; 7 positions match TRBD1. V lost 6 bases, J lost 8 bases, and 12 bases stayed unmatched. The CDR3 is made up of 14 amino acids. CDR3 amino acids: CASSGRGGAQGYTF. CDR3 coding DNA: TGTGCCAGCAGCGGCAGGGGGGGGGCTCAGGGCTACACCTTC.

The chain uses TRBV27 and TRBJ2-1; D is uncertain. Germline CDR1 reads MNHEY; CDR2 reads SMNVEV (reference sequence). The CDR3 is made up of 13 amino acids. Trimming removed 5 bases at V and 7 bases at J, with 12 bases between. CDR3 in DNA: TGTGCCAGCAGTCACATTGTGGGGAATGAGCAGTTCTTC. Translated: CASSHIVGNEQFF.

This clonotype appeared a single time. This rearrangement joins TRBV5-6 to TRBJ2-5; perhaps TRBD1 as D (5 bases). The end of the DNA fits TRBJ2-1 better, so the J call may be wrong. The CDR3 extends over 13 amino acids. The germline V gene encodes CDR1 SGHDT and CDR2 YYEEEE. The CDR3 nucleotides are TGTGCCAGCAGCTGGACACTACAAGAGACCCAGTTCTTC. Its protein product is CASSWTLQETQFF.

V and J are TRBV29-1 and TRBJ1-2; 9 bases line up with TRBD1. This CDR3 contains 15 residues. CDR1 and CDR2 from the germline V gene are SQVTM and ANQGSEA. The V gene end was trimmed by 3 bases and the J gene end by 6 bases; junction bases not matched to a gene: 11. This CDR3 reads CSVDSEYRGRDGYTF. As DNA, the CDR3 is TGCAGCGTTGACTCGGAGTACAGGGGGCGGGATGGCTACACCTTC. Full variable domain (outside the CDR3, taken from reference TRBV29-1 and TRBJ1-2): SAVISQKPSRDICQRGTSLTIQCQVDSQVTMMFWYRQQPGQSLTLIATANQGSEATYESGFVIDKFPISRPNLTFSTLTVSNMSPEDSSIYLCSVDSEYRGRDGYTFGSGTRLTVV.

About this clonotype: It may be a read error: a sequence one base away is much more abundant. The V call is TRBV6-6, the J call TRBJ2-1, with D maybe TRBD2 (6 bases). CDR1 is MNHNY and CDR2 is SVGAGI in the germline V gene (reference sequence). The ends were cut back, 4 bases at V and 5 bases at J, with 12 bases in the middle. This CDR3 has 14 residues. The CDR3 loop reads CASSSTGLHNEQFF. For the CDR3, the DNA is TGTGCCAGCAGTTCTACGGGACTTCACAATGAGCAGTTCTTC.

This clonotype was detected many times. This chain uses TRBV28 with TRBJ2-7; D possibly uses TRBD1 or TRBD2 (5 bases each). The V end was cut by 6 bases, the J end by 3 bases, with 9 bases between. The CDR3 consists of 12 residues. Germline values: CDR1 MDHEN, CDR2 SYDVKM. The CDR3 sequence is CASRGEIYEQYF. CDR3 nucleotide sequence: TGTGCCAGCAGGGGGGAGATCTACGAGCAGTACTTC. Supplemented by reference TRBV28 and TRBJ2-7, the full variable domain reads DVKVTQSSRYLVKRTGEKVFLECVQDMDHENMFWYRQDPGLGLRLIYFSYDVKMKEKGDIPEGYSVSREKKERFSLILESASTNQTSMYLCASRGEIYEQYFGPGTRLTVT.

The chain employs TRBV20-1 and TRBJ2-7, with TRBD1 matching 9 bases. V lost 6 bases and J lost 2; bases outside the gene matches: 8. CDR3 length equals 14 residues. From germline, CDR1 is DFQATT and CDR2 SNEGSKA (reference sequence). The CDR3 DNA reads TGCAGTGCCGACTCGGGACAGGGCGCCTACGAGCAGTACTTC. Protein sequence: CSADSGQGAYEQYF.

This rearrangement joins TRBV7-2 to TRBJ2-5; perhaps D is TRBD1 or TRBD2 (5 bases each). Trimming stripped 5 bases from V and 2 bases from J, with 21 bases between. This CDR3 has 17 amino acids. The germline CDR1 and CDR2 sequences are SGHTA and FQGNSA. CDR3 sequence (DNA): TGTGCCAGCAGCCGGGGACGCAGCTTACCTCTACAAGAGACCCAGTACTTC. Its protein product is CASSRGRSLPLQETQYF.

This clonotype has ten or more counts. The chain carries TRBV2 and TRBJ2-1, with no clear D. Germline V gene lookup returns CDR1 SNHLY and CDR2 FYNNEI. V lost 3 bases and J lost 0, with 12 bases in between. CDR3 length: 16 residues. The CDR3 region has the DNA TGTGCCAGCAGTGACCCCCTAAAAAGCTCCTACAATGAGCAGTTCTTC. Its protein is CASSDPLKSSYNEQFF. The whole variable domain, filled in from reference TRBV2 and TRBJ2-1, reads EPEVTQTPSHQVTQMGQEVILRCVPISNHLYFYWYRQILGQKVEFLVSFYNNEISEKSEIFDDQFSVERPDGSNFTLKIRSTKLEDSAMYFCASSDPLKSSYNEQFFGPGTRLTVL.

This clonotype was observed at least ten times. The genes are TRBV28 and TRBJ2-5; D may be TRBD2 (7 bases). The CDR3 runs to 16 residues. Looked up from germline, CDR1 is MDHEN and CDR2 is SYDVKM. Trimming took off 7 bases at V and 4 bases at J, with 22 bases between the two ends. CDR3 loop: CASTWPGGNLRETQYF. Written as DNA, the CDR3 is TGTGCCAGCACCTGGCCGGGGGGCAACCTCCGAGAGACCCAGTACTTC. The complete variable domain, with remaining parts taken from reference TRBV28 and TRBJ2-5, reads DVKVTQSSRYLVKRTGEKVFLECVQDMDHENMFWYRQDPGLGLRLIYFSYDVKMKEKGDIPEGYSVSREKKERFSLILESASTNQTSMYLCASTWPGGNLRETQYFGPGTRLLVL.

A word on this clonotype: It may be a read error: a sequence one base away is much more abundant. The V gene is TRBV5-1, the J gene TRBJ2-7; D tentatively reads TRBD1 or TRBD2 (5 bases each). The CDR3 length is 13 residues. Germline-derived CDR1 and CDR2 are SGHRS and YFSETQ. The V end lost 0 bases, the J end lost 7 bases, and 11 bases lay between the germline ends. CDR3 sequence reads: CASSLEGTNEQYF. The DNA for the CDR3 is TGCGCCAGCAGCTTGGAGGGGACCAATGAGCAGTACTTC.

The chain couples TRBV6-2 or TRBV6-3 to TRBJ1-5; D perhaps matches TRBD1 (6 bases). From germline, CDR1 is MNHEY and CDR2 SVGEGT. This CDR3 is 15 amino acids long. V lost 6 bases to trimming and J lost 0 bases, with 12 bases between them. The CDR3 protein is CASSLDRPSNQPQHF. For the CDR3, the DNA is TGTGCCAGCAGCCTCGACAGGCCTAGCAATCAGCCCCAGCATTTT.